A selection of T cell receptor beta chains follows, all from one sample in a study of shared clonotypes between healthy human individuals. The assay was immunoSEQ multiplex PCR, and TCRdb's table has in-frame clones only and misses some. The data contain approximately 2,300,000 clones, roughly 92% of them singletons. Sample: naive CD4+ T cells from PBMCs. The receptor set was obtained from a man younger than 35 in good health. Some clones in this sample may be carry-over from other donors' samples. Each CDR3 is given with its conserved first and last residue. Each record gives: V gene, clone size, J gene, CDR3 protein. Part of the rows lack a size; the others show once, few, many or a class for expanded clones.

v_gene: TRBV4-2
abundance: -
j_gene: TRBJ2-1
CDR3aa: CASSQGEVRGIEQFF

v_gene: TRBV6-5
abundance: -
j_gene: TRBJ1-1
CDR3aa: CASLLDSLLNTEAFF

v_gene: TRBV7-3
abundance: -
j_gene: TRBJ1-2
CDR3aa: CASSPGGANYGYTF

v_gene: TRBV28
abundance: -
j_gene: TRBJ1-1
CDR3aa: CASRLLATRSMNTEAFF

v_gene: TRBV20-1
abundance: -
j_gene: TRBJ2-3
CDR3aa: CSAPTWDTQYF

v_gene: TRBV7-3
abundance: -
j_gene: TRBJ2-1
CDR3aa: CASSSRDRAIGEQFF

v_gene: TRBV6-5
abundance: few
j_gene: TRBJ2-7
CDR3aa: CASSYGTSGVYEQYF

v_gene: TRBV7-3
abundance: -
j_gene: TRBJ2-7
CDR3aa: CASSATSGILYF

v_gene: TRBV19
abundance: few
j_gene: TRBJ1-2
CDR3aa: CASRDRGYGYTF

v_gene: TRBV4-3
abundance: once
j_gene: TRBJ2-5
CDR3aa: CASSQEGRGQETQYF

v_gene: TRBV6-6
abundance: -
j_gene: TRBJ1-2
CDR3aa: CASSYLGRDAWYGYTF

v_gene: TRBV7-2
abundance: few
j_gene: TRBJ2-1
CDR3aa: CASSLLAGVDYNEQFF

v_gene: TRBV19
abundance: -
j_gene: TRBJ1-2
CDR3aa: CASSTRYRGFSHGYTF

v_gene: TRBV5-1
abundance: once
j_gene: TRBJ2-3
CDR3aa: CASSPSGAEDTQYF

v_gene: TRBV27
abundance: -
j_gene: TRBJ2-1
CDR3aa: CASSLPQAGEDNEQFF

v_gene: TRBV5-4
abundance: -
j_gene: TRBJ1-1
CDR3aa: CASSLKQGVDTEAFF

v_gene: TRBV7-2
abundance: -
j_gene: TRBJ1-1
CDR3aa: CASSLVGGTLNTEAFF

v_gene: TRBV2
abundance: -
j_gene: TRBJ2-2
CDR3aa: CASSERIRGGELFF

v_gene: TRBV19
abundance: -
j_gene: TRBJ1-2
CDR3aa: CASSIGLYPNYGYTF

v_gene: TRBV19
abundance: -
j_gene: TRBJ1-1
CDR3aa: CASNSYRDADTEAFF

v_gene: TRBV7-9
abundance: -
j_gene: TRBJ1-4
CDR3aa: CASSLGRAATNEKLFF

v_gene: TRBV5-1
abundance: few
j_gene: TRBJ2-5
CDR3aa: CASSGAGQETQYF

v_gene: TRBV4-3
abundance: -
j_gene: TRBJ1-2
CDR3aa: CASSQDGQFNYGYTF

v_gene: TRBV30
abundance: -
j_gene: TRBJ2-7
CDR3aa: CAWSVLQGDGYEQYF